A single sample is the source of the 17 T cell receptor beta chains below, sequenced in a study of response to subunit inactivated influenza vaccine. A single record per CDR3 protein comes from TCRdb applying MiXCR to the RT-PCR reads. The sample lists 650,000 to 800,000 distinct CDR3 sequences, approximately 15% occurring once. The sequencing here drew on PBMCs from blood, taken approximately 15 days before vaccination. The receptors were sampled from a man aged 50 or older who received an inactivated influenza vaccine.

This clonotype has at least ten counts. The V gene is TRBV7-9, the J gene TRBJ2-7; D might be TRBD2 (6 bases). The germline gives CDR1 SEHNR, CDR2 FQNEAQ (reference sequence). V was clipped by 8 bases and J by 2 bases, with 22 bases between them. The CDR3 is 16 amino acids. CDR3 sequence: CASGPSSGWEAYEQYF. The CDR3 DNA reads TGTGCCAGCGGACCTTCATCCGGTTGGGAGGCCTACGAGCAGTACTTC.

This chain uses TRBV27 with TRBJ2-1; 10 nucleotides line up with TRBD1. Germline CDR1 reads MNHEY; CDR2 reads SMNVEV (reference sequence). V lost 4 bases to trimming and J lost 7 bases; unmatched junction nucleotides: 7. CDR3 length: 15 amino acids. As DNA, the CDR3 is TGTGCCAGCAGTTGGGGGACAGGGGTTACTAATGAGCAGTTCTTC. Encoded protein: CASSWGTGVTNEQFF.

Only a few counts were recorded for this clonotype. The V call is TRBV25-1, the J call TRBJ1-2, with unresolved D. Deletions cut 4 bases from V and 7 bases from J, with 7 bases between. The length of the CDR3 is 11 residues. Germline V gene data show CDR1 as MGHDK and CDR2 as SYGVNS. This CDR3 reads CASSVIGGYTF. The DNA for the CDR3 is TGTGCCAGCAGTGTAATAGGTGGCTACACCTTC.

This chain connects TRBV20-1 to TRBJ2-1; D unclear. Trimming removed 7 bases from V and 9 bases from J, with 22 bases in between. The CDR3 runs to 14 residues. The germline gives CDR1 DFQATT, CDR2 SNEGSKA (reference sequence). CDR3 bases: TGCAGTGAGGCAGGATCATATGAAACCGGTGAGCAGTTCTTC. This codes for CSEAGSYETGEQFF.

This clonotype was recorded a few times. The chain links TRBV5-1 to TRBJ2-7, with 8 nucleotides matching TRBD1. V lost 0 bases to trimming and J lost 0 bases; unmatched junction nucleotides: 2. The CDR3 contains 15 residues. CDR1 and CDR2 (germline): SGHRS, YFSETQ. The chain's CDR3 is CASSLGGQDSYEQYF. CDR3 coding DNA: TGCGCCAGCAGCTTGGGGGGACAGGACTCCTACGAGCAGTACTTC.

The chain combines TRBV10-3 with TRBJ2-2, with 10 nucleotides matching TRBD1. Per germline, CDR1 ENHRY and CDR2 SYGVKD. This CDR3 contains 15 residues. V lost 11 bases, J lost 0 bases, and 6 bases stayed unmatched. Here the CDR3 reads CAAKGQGANTGELFF. The CDR3 nucleotides are TGTGCCGCCAAAGGACAGGGGGCGAACACCGGGGAGCTGTTTTTT.

In this sample, this clonotype turned up many times. J is TRBJ2-7 and V is TRBV27; a weak D match, TRBD2 (6 bases). This CDR3 has 14 residues. V was trimmed by 2 bases and J by 3 bases, leaving 11 bases between them. The germline V gene has CDR1 MNHEY and CDR2 SMNVEV (reference sequence). CDR3 bases: TGTGCCAGCAGTTTAATCGGCGGGAACTACGAGCAGTACTTC. Amino acids: CASSLIGGNYEQYF.

The V call is TRBV3-1, the J call TRBJ1-1; D not certain. The V and J ends lost 4 bases and 5 bases respectively, with 11 bases between them. There are 13 residues in the CDR3. CDR1 and CDR2 (germline): LGHDT, YNNKEL (reference sequence). The CDR3 DNA is TGTGCCAGCAGCCCCCCGGGTTTTACTGAAGCTTTCTTT. Amino acid sequence: CASSPPGFTEAFF.

The genes are TRBV5-5 and TRBJ1-1; no firm D call. Germline V gene lookup returns CDR1 SGHKS and CDR2 YYEKEE (reference sequence). Trimming removed 0 bases at V and 6 bases at J, with 18 bases between. The CDR3 runs to 16 residues. CDR3 bases: TGTGCCAGCAGCTTGGGTGGGTGGGAAGAACTGCCTGAAGCTTTCTTT. It yields the protein CASSLGGWEELPEAFF.

This clonotype was recorded a few times. The chain recombines TRBV28 with TRBJ2-1; D is perhaps TRBD2 (6 bases). Germline V gives CDR1 MDHEN, CDR2 SYDVKM. The CDR3 runs to 18 residues. The germline V and J ends were trimmed by 6 bases and 6 bases, with 27 bases remaining between them. CDR3: CASSASTYGSRAINEQFF. CDR3 nucleotides: TGTGCCAGCAGCGCGTCTACTTACGGGAGTAGGGCCATCAATGAGCAGTTCTTC.

This clonotype was recorded a few times. The chain combines TRBV10-2 with TRBJ2-5, with D perhaps assigned TRBD1 or TRBD2 (6 bases each). The germline gives CDR1 WSHSY, CDR2 SAAADI. CDR3 size: 14 residues. Trimming removed 2 bases from V and 3 bases from J, with 10 bases in between. The CDR3 DNA sequence: TGCGCCAGCAGTGAGGGGGGGCAGAAAGAGACCCAGTACTTC. Protein product: CASSEGGQKETQYF.

This clonotype was counted a few times. The rearrangement joins TRBV10-2 to TRBJ2-7, with TRBD1 matching over 9 bases. Germline CDR1 is WSHSY and CDR2 is SAAADI. CDR3 size: 15 residues. V was pared by 3 bases and J by 4 bases, with 7 bases of the junction left unmatched. The CDR3: CASSDEGQGLYEQYF. The CDR3 DNA follows: TGCGCCAGCAGTGACGAGGGACAGGGCTTATACGAGCAGTACTTC.

This clonotype came up a few times. At one end, the junction sequence differs from germline, possibly due to a read error. The V call is TRBV12-3 or TRBV12-4, the J call TRBJ1-1; tentatively, D is TRBD1 (5 bases). The CDR3 length is 13 residues. CDR3 nucleotides: TGTGCCAGCAGTTTACCCCGGGGGTGGGACCTCATCTTT. Protein: CASSLPRGWDLIF.

V usage is TRBV6-5 and J usage is TRBJ2-7; TRBD1 might be the D (6 bases). CDR3 size: 16 residues. Germline V gives CDR1 MNHEY, CDR2 SVGAGI. V dropped 4 bases and J dropped 1 base, with 17 bases sitting between them. For the CDR3, the DNA is TGTGCCAGCAGTTCACGACAGGTCGTCCTGTCCTACGAGCAGTACTTC. Its translation is CASSSRQVVLSYEQYF.

This clonotype was counted a single time. The V call is TRBV7-2, the J call TRBJ2-3, with 13 bases that match TRBD2. V dropped 1 base and J dropped 4; count of bases not matched to a gene: 5. This CDR3 comprises 17 residues. CDR1 is SGHTA, CDR2 FQGNSA, per germline. The CDR3 nucleotides read TGTGCCAGCAGCTTAGTCCCACTAGCGGGGGGGCCAGATACGCAGTATTTT. Translation: CASSLVPLAGGPDTQYF.

V is TRBV7-2 and J is TRBJ2-1, with 7 bases identical to TRBD1. V lost 5 bases, J lost 9 bases, and 10 bases stayed unmatched. The CDR3 covers 14 residues. CDR1 and CDR2 from the germline V gene are SGHTA and FQGNSA. CDR3 protein: CASSATGTEFEQFF. The CDR3 DNA is TGTGCCAGCAGCGCGACCGGGACAGAGTTTGAGCAGTTCTTC. Based on the CDR3 plus reference TRBV7-2 and TRBJ2-1, the full variable domain is GAGVSQSPSNKVTEKGKDVELRCDPISGHTALYWYRQSLGQGLEFLIYFQGNSAPDKSGLPSDRFSAERTGGSVSTLTIQRTQQEDSAVYLCASSATGTEFEQFFGPGTRLTVL.

This clonotype was detected only a few times. This chain links TRBV20-1 with TRBJ1-5, with TRBD1 as a possible D gene (6 bases). Germline CDR1 DFQATT, CDR2 SNEGSKA (reference sequence). The CDR3 runs to 16 residues. The V and J ends lost 6 bases and 4 bases respectively, with 22 bases between them. CDR3 DNA sequence: TGCAGTGCCAGGTTAGGGGGGAGCGATCGGAATCAGCCCCAGCATTTT. Translated: CSARLGGSDRNQPQHF.